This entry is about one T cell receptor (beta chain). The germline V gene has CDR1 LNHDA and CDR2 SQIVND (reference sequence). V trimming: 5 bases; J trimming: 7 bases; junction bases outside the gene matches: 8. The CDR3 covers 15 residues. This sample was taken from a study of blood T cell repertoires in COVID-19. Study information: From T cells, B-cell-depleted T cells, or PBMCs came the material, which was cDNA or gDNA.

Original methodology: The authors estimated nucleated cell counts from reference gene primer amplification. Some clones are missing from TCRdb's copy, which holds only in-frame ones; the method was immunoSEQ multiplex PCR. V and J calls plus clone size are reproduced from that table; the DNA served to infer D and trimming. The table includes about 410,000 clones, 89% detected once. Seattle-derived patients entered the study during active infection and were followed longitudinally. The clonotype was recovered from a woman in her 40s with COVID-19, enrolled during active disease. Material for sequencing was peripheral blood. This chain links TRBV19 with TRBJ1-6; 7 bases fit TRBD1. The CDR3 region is CASSQGGIWNSPLHF. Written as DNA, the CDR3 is TGTGCCAGTAGTCAGGGGGGCATATGGAATTCACCCCTCCACTTT.